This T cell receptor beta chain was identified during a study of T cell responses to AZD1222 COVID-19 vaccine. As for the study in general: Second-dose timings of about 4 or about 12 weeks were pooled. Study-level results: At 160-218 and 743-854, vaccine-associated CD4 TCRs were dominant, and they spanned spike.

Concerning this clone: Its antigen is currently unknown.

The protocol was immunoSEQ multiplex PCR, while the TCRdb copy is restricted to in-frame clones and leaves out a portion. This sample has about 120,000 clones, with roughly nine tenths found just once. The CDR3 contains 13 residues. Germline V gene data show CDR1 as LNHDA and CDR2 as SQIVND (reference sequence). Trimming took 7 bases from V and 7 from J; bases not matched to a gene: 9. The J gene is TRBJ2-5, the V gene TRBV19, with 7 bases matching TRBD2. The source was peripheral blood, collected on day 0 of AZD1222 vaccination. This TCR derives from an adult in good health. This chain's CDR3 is CASNGLGRGTQYF. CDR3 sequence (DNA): TGTGCCAGTAACGGACTAGGGCGAGGGACCCAGTACTTC.